This note documents a single T cell receptor (beta chain) sequence. This entry is derived from a study of monozygotic twins with inflammatory bowel disease. After re-calling the 5' RACE reads, TCRdb lists one entry per CDR3 protein, DNA absent. The table counts 350,000 to 550,000 distinct CDR3 sequences; 2.4% lies in the top ten. The origin of this receptor is a human donor with ulcerative colitis or Crohn's disease, or a healthy co-twin of an affected twin (not recorded which). The specimen was blood.

The CDR3 here is CASSASGGEAFF. The chain combines TRBV7-9 with TRBJ1-1. This CDR3 is built from 12 residues. The germline V gene has CDR1 SEHNR and CDR2 FQNEAQ (reference sequence).